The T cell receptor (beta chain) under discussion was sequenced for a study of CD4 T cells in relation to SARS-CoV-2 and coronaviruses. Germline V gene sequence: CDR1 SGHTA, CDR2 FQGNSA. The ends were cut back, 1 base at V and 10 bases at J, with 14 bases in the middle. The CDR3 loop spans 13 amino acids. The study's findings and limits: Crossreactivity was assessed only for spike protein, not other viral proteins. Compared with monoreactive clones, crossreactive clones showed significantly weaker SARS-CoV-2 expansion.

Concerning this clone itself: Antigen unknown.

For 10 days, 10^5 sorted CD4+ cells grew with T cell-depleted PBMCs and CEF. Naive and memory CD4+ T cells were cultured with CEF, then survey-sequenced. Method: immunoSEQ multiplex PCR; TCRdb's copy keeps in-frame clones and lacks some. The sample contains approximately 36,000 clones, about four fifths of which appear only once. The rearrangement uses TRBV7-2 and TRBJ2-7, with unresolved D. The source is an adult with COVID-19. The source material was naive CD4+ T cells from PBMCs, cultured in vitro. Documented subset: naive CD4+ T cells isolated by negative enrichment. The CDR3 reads CASSLEYSPTQYF. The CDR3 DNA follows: TGTGCCAGCAGCTTAGAGTACTCTCCGACTCAGTACTTC.